This T cell receptor (beta chain) came from a study of long-term antiretroviral therapy in people with HIV. As for the study in general: It was about a decade before the 2015 immediate-ART recommendation that the earliest samples were taken. Study conclusions and caveats: Repertoires looked antigen-experienced, with only a slight naive shift after ART. Post-ART, diversity grew, though it stayed under transplant donor control levels.

The table lists this clone with a count of one. The target antigen is unknown. The assay, immunoSEQ v3.0, was run at survey level. Clones were read by immunoSEQ multiplex PCR, and TCRdb kept only the in-frame ones, dropping some. The table lists 2,500 to 3,000 clones, about four fifths of them singletons, with 8.5% to 10% in the top ten. This CDR3 is built from 15 residues. CDR1 is MNHEY, CDR2 SVGAGI, per germline. Trimming left V 2 bases short and J 5 bases short, with 12 bases between. Every specimen provided 1-10 million cryopreserved PBMC before DNA extraction took place. J is TRBJ2-2 and V is TRBV6-5; weak D call: TRBD1 (6 bases). The input for sequencing was unsorted PBMCs, taken 0.4 years before starting antiretroviral therapy. This receptor was obtained from a woman aged 40-49 years with HIV. The CDR3 DNA sequence: TGTGCCAGCAGTTACCAACAGGGCCCTACCGGGGAGCTGTTTTTT. This translates into CASSYQQGPTGELFF.